This paragraph covers one T cell receptor (beta chain) sequence. The V gene lost 6 bases and the J gene lost 5 bases, with 17 bases spanning the gap. Per germline, CDR1 MDHEN and CDR2 SYDVKM. The CDR3 has 14 residues. These data are taken from a study of shared clonotypes between healthy human individuals. Unsorted PBMC contributed roughly 300 ng DNA, approximately 30,000 T cell genomes, to each replicate PCR. TCRdb's copy holds only in-frame clones and misses some; the assay was immunoSEQ multiplex PCR. The sample comprises 450,000 to 500,000 clones, 81% of which are singletons, and about 13% rests with the top ten.

The origin of this receptor is a middle-aged woman in good health. Some clones in this sample may be carry-over from other donors' samples. The sample was PBMCs. The rearrangement uses TRBV28 and TRBJ2-7, with D maybe TRBD2 (6 bases). Here the CDR3 DNA reads TGTGCCAGCAGAAAAGCGGGCAGCCCCGACGAGCAGTACTTC. It codes for CASRKAGSPDEQYF.